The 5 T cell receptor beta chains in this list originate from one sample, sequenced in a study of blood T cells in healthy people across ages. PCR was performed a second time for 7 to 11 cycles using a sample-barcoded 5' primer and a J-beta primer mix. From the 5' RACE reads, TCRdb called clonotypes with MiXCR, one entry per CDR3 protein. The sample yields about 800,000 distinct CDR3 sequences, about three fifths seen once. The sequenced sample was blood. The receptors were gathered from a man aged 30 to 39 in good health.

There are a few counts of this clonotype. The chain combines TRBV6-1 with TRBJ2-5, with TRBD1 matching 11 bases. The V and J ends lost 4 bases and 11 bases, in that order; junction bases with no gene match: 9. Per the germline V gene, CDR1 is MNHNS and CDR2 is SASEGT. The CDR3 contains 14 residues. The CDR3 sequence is CASSGTGGRNEQYF. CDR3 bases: TGTGCCAGCAGTGGGACAGGGGGCAGAAATGAGCAGTACTTC.

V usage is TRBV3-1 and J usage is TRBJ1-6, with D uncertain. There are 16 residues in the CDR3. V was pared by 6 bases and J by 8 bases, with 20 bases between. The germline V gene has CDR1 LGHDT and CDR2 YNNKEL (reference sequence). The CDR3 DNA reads TGTGCCAGCAGTGAGGAAGGGAGGAGTCCTTATTCACCCCTCCACTTT. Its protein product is CASSEEGRSPYSPLHF. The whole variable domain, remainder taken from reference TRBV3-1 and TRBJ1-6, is DTAVSQTPKYLVTQMGNDKSIKCEQNLGHDTMYWYKQDSKKFLKIMFSYNNKELIINETVPNRFSPKSPDKAHLNLHINSLELGDSAVYFCASSEEGRSPYSPLHFGNGTRLTVT.

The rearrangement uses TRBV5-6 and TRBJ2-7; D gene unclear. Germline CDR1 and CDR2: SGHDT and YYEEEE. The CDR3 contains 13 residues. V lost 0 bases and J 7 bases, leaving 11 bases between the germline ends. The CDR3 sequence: CASSLVSSDEQYF. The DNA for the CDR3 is TGTGCCAGCAGCTTGGTCTCGTCCGATGAGCAGTACTTC.

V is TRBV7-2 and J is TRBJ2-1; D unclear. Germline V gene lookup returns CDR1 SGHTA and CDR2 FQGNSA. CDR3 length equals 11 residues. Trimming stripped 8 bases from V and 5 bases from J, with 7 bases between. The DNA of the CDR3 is TGTGCCAGCCGTAAAAACAATGAGCAGTTCTTC. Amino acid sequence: CASRKNNEQFF.

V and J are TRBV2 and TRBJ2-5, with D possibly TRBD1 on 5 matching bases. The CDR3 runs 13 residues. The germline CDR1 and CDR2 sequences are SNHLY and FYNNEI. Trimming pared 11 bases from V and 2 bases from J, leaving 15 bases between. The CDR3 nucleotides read TGTGCCGGCCTCAGGAACAGGCAAGAGACCCAGTACTTC. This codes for CAGLRNRQETQYF.